The rows below give T cell receptor beta chains drawn from one sample of a study of regulatory T cells in long-lasting Graves disease. One entry per CDR3 protein, called by TCRdb with MiXCR from the multiplex PCR reads. The sample has more than 450,000 distinct CDR3 sequences; about 12% are singletons. These data are also associated with another study on T cells in Graves' hyperthyroidism and ophthalmopathy.

Sequences were derived from peripheral blood mononuclear cells (PBMCs), sampled at new diagnosis, from a patient treated with antithyroid drugs. Receptor source: a woman in her thirties with Graves disease. The conserved cysteine and the conserved F or W are not part of the CDR3 here.

V gene	J gene	CDR3 protein
TRBV24-1	TRBJ2-2	ATTGTGEAGELF
TRBV4-3	TRBJ2-6	ASSQEGSGANVLT
TRBV28	TRBJ1-5	ASIQILYSNQPQH
TRBV27	TRBJ2-2	ASSLSLGLAGALSPGELF
TRBV11-2	TRBJ2-5	ASSRGTETQY
TRBV7-9	TRBJ1-1	ATRTMNTEAF
TRBV20-1	TRBJ1-1	SAGPSTEAF
TRBV5-1	TRBJ2-3	ASSSGLAGATDTQY
TRBV12-3/TRBV12-4	TRBJ2-1	ASIPTLGTSGRSYNEQF
TRBV19	TRBJ1-1	ASTPLGSRRVAF
TRBV24-1	TRBJ2-2	ATSDSRTVTGELF
TRBV27	TRBJ2-1	ASSPLAGVVDEQF
TRBV5-1	TRBJ1-5	ASRGGGGGESNQPQH
TRBV29-1	TRBJ2-1	SVDRGDRGFYNEQF
TRBV28	TRBJ2-7	ASSPVRLANYEQY
TRBV5-4	TRBJ2-1	ASSPQGSSLNEQF
TRBV7-2	TRBJ2-2	ASSTRSGVAVPRPLNTGELF
TRBV28	TRBJ2-3	ASSLGQSRADTPY
TRBV28	TRBJ2-6	ASSGRQGARGANVRT
TRBV6-2/TRBV6-3	TRBJ2-2	ASSSRTSGRGETGELF
TRBV18	TRBJ2-7	ASRASGRLSYEQY
TRBV7-9	TRBJ1-5	ASSLGTGGGGQPQH
TRBV12-3/TRBV12-4	TRBJ2-2	ASSFAWKGTGELF
TRBV19	TRBJ1-1	ASRIGGLASEAF
TRBV4-1	TRBJ2-7	ASSPLGLGTYEQY
TRBV11-2	TRBJ2-7	ASSLGWGPYEQY
TRBV2	TRBJ1-2	ASSQHSGIPDRVYGYT
TRBV27	TRBJ1-1	ASSLSVRGTTEAF
TRBV29-1	TRBJ1-2	SVERPFGRGYT
TRBV2	TRBJ1-1	ASNTGRDTEAF
TRBV20-1	TRBJ1-1	SAPEGGNTEAF
TRBV4-2	TRBJ1-2	ASSQDWAEWGEYGYT
TRBV10-3	TRBJ2-7	AISDELAGADEQY
TRBV28	TRBJ2-7	ASSLWRHYYEQY
TRBV2	TRBJ1-5	ASTMTEGNQPQH
TRBV10-3	TRBJ2-6	AISERGANVLT
TRBV19	TRBJ2-7	ASSIAPGPSYEQY
TRBV4-1	TRBJ1-5	ASSPTGAHPQH
TRBV6-1	TRBJ2-3	ASSQRTGGRDTQY
TRBV18	TRBJ2-3	ASSPPSQDTQY
TRBV6-1	TRBJ2-1	ASSETSGGNEQF
TRBV20-1	TRBJ1-2	SARGSRQEHYGYT
TRBV4-3	TRBJ2-3	ASSQARNTDTQY
TRBV9	TRBJ1-1	ASSATSNTEAF
TRBV2	TRBJ1-1	ASSDTPEGVNTEAF
TRBV19	TRBJ2-5	ASSISGQETQY
TRBV9	TRBJ2-7	ASSPGQGLLYEQY